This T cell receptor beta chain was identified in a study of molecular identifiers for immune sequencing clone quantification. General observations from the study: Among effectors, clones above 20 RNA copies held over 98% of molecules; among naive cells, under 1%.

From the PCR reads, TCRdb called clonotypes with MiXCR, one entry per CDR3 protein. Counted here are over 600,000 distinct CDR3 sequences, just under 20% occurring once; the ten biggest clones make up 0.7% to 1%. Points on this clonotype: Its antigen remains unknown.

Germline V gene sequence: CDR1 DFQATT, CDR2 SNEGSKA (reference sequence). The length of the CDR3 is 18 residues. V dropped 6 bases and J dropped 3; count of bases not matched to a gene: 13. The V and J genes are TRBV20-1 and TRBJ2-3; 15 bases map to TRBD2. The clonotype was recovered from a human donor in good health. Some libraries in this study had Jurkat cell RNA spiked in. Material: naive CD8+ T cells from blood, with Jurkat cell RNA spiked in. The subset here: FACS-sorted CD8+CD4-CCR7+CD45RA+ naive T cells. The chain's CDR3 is CSAPSLGLAGGPTDTQYF. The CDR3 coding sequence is TGCAGTGCCCCCTCTCTCGGACTAGCGGGGGGGCCAACAGATACGCAGTATTTT.